Detailed here is one TCR beta chain. The sample comes from a study of blood T cell repertoires in COVID-19. Study-level background: Acute and convalescent COVID-19 samples came from the United States, Italy and Spain. The cDNA or gDNA used as material had been derived from T cells, B-cell-depleted T cells, or PBMCs.

There are 14 residues in the CDR3. With 0 bases clipped from V and 7 bases from J, the junction kept 4 bases outside the gene matches. From germline, CDR1 is SGHRS and CDR2 YFSETQ. In the original workflow: Reference gene primer amplification gave estimated nucleated cell counts. The assay was immunoSEQ multiplex PCR, and TCRdb's table has in-frame clones only and misses some. That table furnishes V, J and clone size, whereas the DNA furnished D and trimming. This sample has over 15,000 clones, with 76% found just once. Input material: peripheral blood. The receptor was isolated from a man between 65 and 80 years old with active or convalescent COVID-19. The chain joins TRBV5-1 to TRBJ2-1; TRBD1 aligns across 7 bases. Here the CDR3 reads CASSLGQGTNEQFF. Written as DNA, the CDR3 is TGCGCCAGCAGCTTGGGACAGGGCACTAATGAGCAGTTCTTC.